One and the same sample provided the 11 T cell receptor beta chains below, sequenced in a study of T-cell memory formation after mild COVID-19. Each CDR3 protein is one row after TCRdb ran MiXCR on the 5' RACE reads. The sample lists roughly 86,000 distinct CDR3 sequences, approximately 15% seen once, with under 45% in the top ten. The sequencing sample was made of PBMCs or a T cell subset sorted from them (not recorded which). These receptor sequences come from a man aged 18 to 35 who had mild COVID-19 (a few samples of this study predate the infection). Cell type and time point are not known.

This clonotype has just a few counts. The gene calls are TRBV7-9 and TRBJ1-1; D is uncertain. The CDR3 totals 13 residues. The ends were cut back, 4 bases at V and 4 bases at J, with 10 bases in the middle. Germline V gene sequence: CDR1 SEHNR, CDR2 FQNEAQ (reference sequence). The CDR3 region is CASSYESLTEAFF. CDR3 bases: TGTGCCAGCAGCTATGAGTCTCTCACTGAAGCTTTCTTT.

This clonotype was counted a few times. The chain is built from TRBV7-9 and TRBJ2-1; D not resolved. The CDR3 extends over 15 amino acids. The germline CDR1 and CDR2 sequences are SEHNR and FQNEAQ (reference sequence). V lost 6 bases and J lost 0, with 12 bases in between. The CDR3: CASRRDGHSYNEQFF. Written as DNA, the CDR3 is TGTGCCAGCAGGCGAGACGGTCACTCCTACAATGAGCAGTTCTTC.

The chain's CDR3 is CSVAGGESSGANVLTF. DNA for the CDR3: TGCAGCGTTGCAGGGGGGGAGAGCTCTGGGGCCAACGTCCTGACTTTC. V is TRBV29-1 and J is TRBJ2-6; tentatively, D is TRBD1 or TRBD2 (7 bases each). CDR1 and CDR2 (germline): SQVTM, ANQGSEA. Trimming cost V 4 bases and J 0 bases, with 13 bases left between them. This CDR3 has 16 residues.

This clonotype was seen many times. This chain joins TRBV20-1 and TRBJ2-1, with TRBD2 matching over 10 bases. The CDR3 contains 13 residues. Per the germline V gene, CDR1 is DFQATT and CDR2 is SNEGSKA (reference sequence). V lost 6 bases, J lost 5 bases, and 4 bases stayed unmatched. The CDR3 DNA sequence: TGCAGTGCGGTGGGACTAGCGAACAATGAGCAGTTCTTC. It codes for CSAVGLANNEQFF.

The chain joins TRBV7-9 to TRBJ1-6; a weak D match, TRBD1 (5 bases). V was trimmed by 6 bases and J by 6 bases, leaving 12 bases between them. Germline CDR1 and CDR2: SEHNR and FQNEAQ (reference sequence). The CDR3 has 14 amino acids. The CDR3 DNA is TGTGCCAGCAGAAACGGTGGGGGTAATTCACCCCTCCACTTT. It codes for CASRNGGGNSPLHF.

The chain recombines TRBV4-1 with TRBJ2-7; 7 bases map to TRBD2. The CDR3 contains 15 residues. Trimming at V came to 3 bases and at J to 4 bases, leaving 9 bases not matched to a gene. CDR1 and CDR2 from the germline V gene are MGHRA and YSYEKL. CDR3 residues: CASSHGGGFSYEQYF. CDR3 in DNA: TGCGCCAGCAGCCACGGCGGGGGATTTAGTTACGAGCAGTACTTC.

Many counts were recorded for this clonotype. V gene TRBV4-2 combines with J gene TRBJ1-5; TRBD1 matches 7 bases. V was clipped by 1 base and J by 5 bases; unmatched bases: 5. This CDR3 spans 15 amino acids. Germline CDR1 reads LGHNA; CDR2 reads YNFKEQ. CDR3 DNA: TGTGCCAGCAGCCAAGGCGTAACAGGGGATCAGCCCCAGCATTTT. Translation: CASSQGVTGDQPQHF.

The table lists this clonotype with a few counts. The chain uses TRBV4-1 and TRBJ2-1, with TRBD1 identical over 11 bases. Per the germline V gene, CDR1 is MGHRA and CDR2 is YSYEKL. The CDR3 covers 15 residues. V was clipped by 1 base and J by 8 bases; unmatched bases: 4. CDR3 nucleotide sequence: TGCGCCAGCAGCCAAGGGTGGACAGGGGGCTATGAGCAGTTCTTC. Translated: CASSQGWTGGYEQFF.

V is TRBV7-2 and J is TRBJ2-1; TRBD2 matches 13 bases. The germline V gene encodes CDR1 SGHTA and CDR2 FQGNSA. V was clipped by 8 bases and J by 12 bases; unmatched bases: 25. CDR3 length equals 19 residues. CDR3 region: CASSPVERLAGGLDSWQFF. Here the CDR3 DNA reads TGTGCCAGCTCGCCCGTCGAGAGACTAGCGGGGGGACTCGACTCCTGGCAGTTCTTC.

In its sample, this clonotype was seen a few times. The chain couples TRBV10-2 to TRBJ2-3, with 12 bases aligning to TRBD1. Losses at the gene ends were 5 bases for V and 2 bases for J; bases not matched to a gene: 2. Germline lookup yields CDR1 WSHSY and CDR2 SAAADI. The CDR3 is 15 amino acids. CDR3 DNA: TGCGCCAGCAGTTTGGGACAGGGGGCCACAGATACGCAGTATTTT. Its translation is CASSLGQGATDTQYF.

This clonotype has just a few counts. This CDR3 is CASSLMTWYQETQYF. The CDR3 nucleotides read TGTGCCAGCAGCCTAATGACATGGTACCAAGAGACCCAGTACTTC. The rearrangement uses TRBV4-2 and TRBJ2-5; D call uncertain. V was trimmed by 4 bases and J by 0 bases, leaving 12 bases between them. This CDR3 is 15 amino acids long. Germline V gene sequence: CDR1 LGHNA, CDR2 YNFKEQ.